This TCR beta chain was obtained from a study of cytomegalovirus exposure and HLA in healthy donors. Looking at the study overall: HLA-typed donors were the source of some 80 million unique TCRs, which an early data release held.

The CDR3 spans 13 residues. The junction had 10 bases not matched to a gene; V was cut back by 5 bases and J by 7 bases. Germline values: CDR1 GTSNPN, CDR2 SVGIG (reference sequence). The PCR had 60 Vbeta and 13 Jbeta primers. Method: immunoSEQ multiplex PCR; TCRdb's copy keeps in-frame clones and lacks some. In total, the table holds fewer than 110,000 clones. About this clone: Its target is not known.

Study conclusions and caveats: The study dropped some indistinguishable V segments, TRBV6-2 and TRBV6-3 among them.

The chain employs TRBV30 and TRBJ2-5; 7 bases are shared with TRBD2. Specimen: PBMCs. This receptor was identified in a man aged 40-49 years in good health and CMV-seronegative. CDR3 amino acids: CAWGLGGAGTQYF. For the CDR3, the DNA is TGTGCCTGGGGACTAGGAGGGGCGGGGACCCAGTACTTC.